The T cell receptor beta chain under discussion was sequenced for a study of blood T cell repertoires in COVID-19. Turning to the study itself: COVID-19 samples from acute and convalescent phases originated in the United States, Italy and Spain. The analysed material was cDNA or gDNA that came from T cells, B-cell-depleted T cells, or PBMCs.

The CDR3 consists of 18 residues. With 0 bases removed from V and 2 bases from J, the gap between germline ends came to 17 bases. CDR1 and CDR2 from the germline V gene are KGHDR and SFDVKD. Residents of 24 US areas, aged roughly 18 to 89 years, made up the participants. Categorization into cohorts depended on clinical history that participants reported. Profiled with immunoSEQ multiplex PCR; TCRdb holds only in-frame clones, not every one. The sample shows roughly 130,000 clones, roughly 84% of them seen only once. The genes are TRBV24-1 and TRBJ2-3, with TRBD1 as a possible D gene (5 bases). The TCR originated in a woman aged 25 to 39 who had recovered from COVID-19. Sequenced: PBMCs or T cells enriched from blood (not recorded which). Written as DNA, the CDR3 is TGTGCCACCAGTGATTTGCCGTTCCCAGGGTCCCTCACAGATACGCAGTATTTT. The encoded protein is CATSDLPFPGSLTDTQYF.